This TCR beta chain was found in a study of cytomegalovirus exposure and HLA in healthy donors. The CDR3 runs to 15 residues. J lost 1 base, V lost 4 bases, and 7 bases had no gene match. Germline CDR1 and CDR2: SGHRS and YFSETQ. Primers included in the PCR were 60 Vbeta and 13 Jbeta primers. Data came from immunoSEQ multiplex PCR; TCRdb stores just in-frame clones and leaves some out. This sample yields approximately 100,000 clones, of which around three quarters are seen a single time; roughly 3% belongs to the top ten. The chain links TRBV5-1 to TRBJ1-1; 7 positions agree with TRBD1. This TCR was recovered from a female donor in good health and CMV-seronegative. Sequencing used PBMCs. CDR3 loop: CASSTPGQRNTEAFF. DNA for the CDR3: TGCGCCAGCAGCACTCCGGGACAGAGGAACACTGAAGCTTTCTTT.